This TCR beta chain was documented in a study of blood T cells in healthy people across ages. This clonotype turned up a few times. Antigen unknown. Using a J-beta primer mix together with a sample-barcoded 5' primer, a second PCR was run for about 6 to 12 cycles. TCRdb reprocessed the 5' RACE reads with MiXCR, giving one entry per CDR3 protein. This sample yields around 780,000 distinct CDR3 sequences, of which 20% to 30% are seen a single time; 3% belongs to the top ten. The study, taken as a whole, reports: The recorded TCR beta diversity per million T cells decreased in a roughly linear manner with age.

The CDR3 has 16 residues. After removal of 1 base from V and 4 bases from J, the junction contained 3 bases not matched to a gene. The germline CDR1 and CDR2 sequences are LNHDA and SQIVND (reference sequence). This sample also belongs to another study, concerning T cells of mothers and their children.

This TCR derives from a boy aged 5 to 17 in good health. Sequenced: blood. This chain links TRBV19 with TRBJ2-2; 10 bases fit TRBD1. The CDR3 spells CASSIGRDRGTGELFF. The CDR3 DNA sequence: TGTGCCAGTAGTATAGGCCGGGACAGGGGCACCGGGGAGCTGTTTTTT.